Listed here are 30 T cell receptor beta chains from one sample, sequenced in a study of early T cells in non-severe SARS-CoV-2 infection (dated by TCRdb to the early 2020s). Receptors were amplified or captured by 5' RACE. For sequencing, a NextSeq 500 was employed. The raw public reads went through TCRdb reprocessing: fastp at Q25, MiXCR clone calling, in-frame beta chains kept. One record per CDR3 amino acid sequence lists the most common genes and DNA. The sample table holds more than 35,000 distinct CDR3 sequences, of which under 8% were seen once. Together, the top ten hold 5% to 6.5% of the sample. Material for sequencing was whole blood. Every receptor here comes from an adult who was a healthcare worker with PCR-confirmed SARS-CoV-2 infection or an uninfected control (not recorded which).

This clonotype occurred many times. The CDR3 spells CSATQAGAYEQYF. The CDR3 DNA is TGCAGTGCTACTCAGGCTGGGGCGTACGAGCAGTACTTC. V usage is TRBV20-1 and J usage is TRBJ2-7; the D gene is possibly TRBD1 (5 bases). The CDR3 is 13 residues long. In germline, CDR1 is DFQATT, CDR2 SNEGSKA (reference sequence). Trimming took 4 bases from V and 4 from J, leaving 14 bases between them.

This clonotype came up many times. The chain recombines TRBV20-1 with TRBJ1-1; weak D call: TRBD1 (5 bases). Germline V gene data show CDR1 as DFQATT and CDR2 as SNEGSKA (reference sequence). There are 13 residues in the CDR3. V dropped 0 bases and J dropped 3 bases, with 8 bases sitting between them. CDR3 sequence reads: CSARDRVYTEAFF. CDR3 sequence (DNA): TGCAGTGCTAGAGACAGGGTGTACACTGAAGCTTTCTTT.

This chain uses TRBV7-8 with TRBJ2-1, with D tentatively TRBD1 (6 bases). CDR3 length equals 15 residues. CDR1 SGHVS and CDR2 FQNEAQ come from the germline V gene. Trimming shortened V by 5 bases and J by 6 bases, and 17 bases separated the two germline ends. CDR3 amino acids: CASSPPSRGSNEQFF. CDR3 in DNA: TGTGCCAGCAGCCCGCCTTCCAGGGGTAGCAATGAGCAGTTCTTC.

There are many counts of this clonotype. This chain joins TRBV7-9 and TRBJ2-2; D uncertain. The V gene's germline CDR1 is SEHNR and CDR2 FQNEAQ (reference sequence). V was pared by 4 bases and J by 9 bases, with 3 bases between. The length of the CDR3 is 10 residues. The CDR3 loop reads CASSSRELFF. The CDR3 bases are TGTGCCAGCAGCTCTCGGGAGCTGTTTTTT.

This clonotype was detected ten times or more. This chain uses TRBV6-4 with TRBJ2-3, with TRBD1 matching 8 bases. The CDR3 extends over 16 amino acids. Per the germline V gene, CDR1 is MRHNA and CDR2 is SNTAGT. Trimming cost V 3 bases and J 7 bases; bases outside gene matches: 12. The CDR3 here is CASSEAVSGGANTQYF. The CDR3 region has the DNA TGTGCCAGCAGTGAAGCCGTTTCAGGGGGCGCAAATACGCAGTATTTT.

This clonotype was seen only a few times. The gene calls are TRBV10-3 and TRBJ1-1, with D perhaps TRBD1 (5 bases). The length of the CDR3 is 13 residues. The V end lost 4 bases, the J end lost 6 bases, and 12 bases lay between the germline ends. Per germline, CDR1 ENHRY and CDR2 SYGVKD. For the CDR3, the DNA is TGTGCCATCAGTGTGGCAGAAGGGGCTGAAGCTTTCTTT. Translating gives CAISVAEGAEAFF.

This clonotype was seen more than once but under ten times. The chain uses TRBV28 and TRBJ2-2; perhaps D is TRBD1 or TRBD2 (5 bases each). CDR1 MDHEN and CDR2 SYDVKM come from the germline V gene. This CDR3 is built from 14 residues. The germline V and J ends were trimmed by 8 bases and 1 base, with 11 bases remaining between them. In nucleotides, the CDR3 is TGTGCCAGCGGGGCGGGTCAGAACACCGGGGAGCTGTTTTTT. This codes for CASGAGQNTGELFF.

Ten or more counts support this clonotype. The CDR3 DNA follows: TGTGCCAGCAGCTTGCGATCGTCGGGAGACCAAGAGACCCAGTACTTC. Its translation is CASSLRSSGDQETQYF. The rearrangement joins TRBV11-2 to TRBJ2-5; weak D call: TRBD2 (6 bases). Germline assignment: CDR1 SGHAT and CDR2 FQNNGV. This CDR3 spans 16 amino acids. Trimming shortened V by 3 bases and J by 0 bases, and 14 bases separated the two germline ends.

This clonotype was observed a few times. The chain uses TRBV23-1 and TRBJ1-4, with 10 bases lining up with TRBD1. TRBV23-1 is known as an ORF, though its function is uncertain. This CDR3 spans 16 amino acids. Losses at the gene ends were 11 bases for V and 9 bases for J; bases not matched to a gene: 18. The CDR3 DNA reads as TGCGCCGGATTCGTCCATCAGGGACAGGGGATGCAAAAACTGTTTTTT. Protein product: CAGFVHQGQGMQKLFF.

This clonotype was seen at least ten times. J is TRBJ2-3 and V is TRBV7-8; D gene unclear. The CDR3 runs to 13 residues. Per germline, CDR1 SGHVS and CDR2 FQNEAQ. The V end lost 5 bases, the J end lost 6 bases, and 12 bases lay between the germline ends. CDR3 DNA: TGTGCCAGCAGCGCTGACTTGGCGGATACGCAGTATTTT. It codes for CASSADLADTQYF.

This sequence joins TRBV2 and TRBJ1-5, with a possible D match to TRBD1 (5 bases). The CDR3 contains 12 residues. Trimming removed 8 bases at V and 4 bases at J, with 9 bases between. From germline, CDR1 is SNHLY and CDR2 FYNNEI. Here the CDR3 reads CASGAANQPQHF. The CDR3 nucleotides are TGTGCCAGCGGGGCGGCGAATCAGCCCCAGCATTTT. The variable domain in full, completed from reference TRBV2 and TRBJ1-5, reads EPEVTQTPSHQVTQMGQEVILRCVPISNHLYFYWYRQILGQKVEFLVSFYNNEISEKSEIFDDQFSVERPDGSNFTLKIRSTKLEDSAMYFCASGAANQPQHFGDGTRLSIL.

This chain joins TRBV29-1 and TRBJ2-1, with D tentatively TRBD1 or TRBD2 (5 bases each). The CDR3 loop spans 12 amino acids. V lost 6 bases, J lost 6 bases, and 12 bases lay in between. The germline V gene encodes CDR1 SQVTM and CDR2 ANQGSEA. Written as DNA, the CDR3 is TGCAGCGTCGACACTAGGGGCAATGAGCAGTTCTTC. Translated, it gives CSVDTRGNEQFF.

This clonotype has a count of ten or more. V usage is TRBV5-1 and J usage is TRBJ2-1, with 13 bases matching TRBD2. Unmatched junction bases numbered 3, after V lost 6 bases and J lost 0 bases. The CDR3 has 16 amino acids. The germline CDR1 and CDR2 sequences are SGHRS and YFSETQ. CDR3 amino acids: CASTRTSGSSYNEQFF. As DNA, the CDR3 is TGCGCCAGCACCCGGACTAGCGGGAGCTCCTACAATGAGCAGTTCTTC. The full variable domain, rest sourced from reference TRBV5-1 and TRBJ2-1, is KAGVTQTPRYLIKTRGQQVTLSCSPISGHRSVSWYQQTPGQGLQFLFEYFSETQRNKGNFPGRFSGRQFSNSRSEMNVSTLELGDSALYLCASTRTSGSSYNEQFFGPGTRLTVL.

This clonotype occurred many times. The chain employs TRBV29-1 and TRBJ2-3; D may match TRBD1 or TRBD2 (6 bases each). Trimming pared 5 bases from V and 2 bases from J, leaving 14 bases between. Germline V gene lookup returns CDR1 SQVTM and CDR2 ANQGSEA. This CDR3 region has 14 residues. The CDR3 loop is CSVTGAGSTDTQYF. The CDR3 DNA reads TGCAGCGTTACGGGGGCGGGGTCCACAGATACGCAGTATTTT.

This clonotype turned up a few times. The chain links TRBV7-6 to TRBJ1-2, with unresolved D. Germline loops: CDR1 SGHVS, CDR2 FNYEAQ. CDR3 size: 12 residues. Trimming left V 5 bases short and J 1 base short, with 5 bases between. CDR3 bases: TGTGCCAGCAGCCAGAGTAACTATGGCTACACCTTC. Its translation is CASSQSNYGYTF.

This clonotype was counted only a few times. This rearrangement joins TRBV11-2 to TRBJ1-3; weak D call: TRBD1 (6 bases). The germline gives CDR1 SGHAT, CDR2 FQNNGV. This CDR3 comprises 15 residues. The V gene lost 5 bases and the J gene lost 4 bases, with 15 bases spanning the gap. For the CDR3, the DNA is TGTGCCAGCAGCCCCTGGACAGCCCAGGGAAACACCATATATTTT. It specifies CASSPWTAQGNTIYF.

This clonotype was detected only a few times. This rearrangement joins TRBV20-1 to TRBJ2-3; the match to TRBD1 covers 7 bases. CDR1 and CDR2 (germline): DFQATT, SNEGSKA (reference sequence). The junction had 13 bases not matched to a gene; V was cut back by 6 bases and J by 4 bases. There are 15 residues in the CDR3. CDR3 in DNA: TGCAGTGCCCGACAGGGAATGGGAGATGCAGATACGCAGTATTTT. This translates into CSARQGMGDADTQYF.

This chain links TRBV29-1 with TRBJ2-1; D perhaps matches TRBD2 (7 bases). Trimming stripped 7 bases from V and 6 bases from J, with 16 bases between. Germline CDR1 is SQVTM and CDR2 is ANQGSEA. CDR3 length equals 13 residues. The CDR3, as DNA: TGCAGCGCCCTCGCCCGGGGGGCCAATGAGCAGTTCTTC. Its translation: CSALARGANEQFF.

This clonotype was found a few times. The chain has TRBV18 and TRBJ1-1; no clear D. Trimming removed 2 bases at V and 4 bases at J, with 11 bases between. CDR1 is KGHSH, CDR2 LQKENI, per germline. The CDR3 spans 14 residues. The CDR3 sequence is CASSPREESTEAFF. CDR3 DNA sequence: TGTGCCAGCTCACCAAGGGAGGAGAGCACTGAAGCTTTCTTT.

This clonotype has at least ten counts. This chain uses TRBV20-1 with TRBJ2-3, with D unclear. Trimming shortened V by 4 bases and J by 2 bases, and 10 bases separated the two germline ends. The CDR3 totals 13 residues. The germline gives CDR1 DFQATT, CDR2 SNEGSKA (reference sequence). The CDR3 is CSATRSPTDTQYF. The CDR3 DNA sequence: TGCAGTGCTACCAGATCCCCCACAGATACGCAGTATTTT.

This clonotype was detected ten times or more. The chain links TRBV7-8 to TRBJ2-2, with 15 bases aligning to TRBD2. The CDR3 runs to 21 residues. The germline V gene has CDR1 SGHVS and CDR2 FQNEAQ. V trimming: 5 bases; J trimming: 3 bases; junction bases outside the gene matches: 16. For the CDR3, the DNA is TGTGCCAGCAGCGGGGGGGGCACTTCGGGACTAGCGGGAGGATACACCGGGGAGCTGTTTTTT. Protein sequence: CASSGGGTSGLAGGYTGELFF. The whole variable domain, remainder taken from reference TRBV7-8 and TRBJ2-2, is GAGVSQSPRYKVAKRGQDVALRCDPISGHVSLFWYQQALGQGPEFLTYFQNEAQLDKSGLPSDRFFAERPEGSVSTLKIQRTQQEDSAVYLCASSGGGTSGLAGGYTGELFFGEGSRLTVL.

This clonotype was detected a few times. The V call is TRBV10-1, the J call TRBJ2-1, with D possibly matching TRBD2 (6 bases). Germline V lookup: CDR1 WNHNN, CDR2 SYGVQD (reference sequence). V was trimmed by 2 bases and J by 12 bases, leaving 14 bases between them. CDR3 size: 13 residues. The DNA for the CDR3 is TGCGCCAGCAGTGAGGCAGTCGTCGGGGGGCAGTTCTTC. Translation: CASSEAVVGGQFF.

Of note for this clonotype: A much larger clone is a single base away; this may be a read error. V and J are TRBV12-3 or TRBV12-4 and TRBJ1-6; unclear D gene. Trimming pared 6 bases from V and 11 bases from J, leaving 17 bases between. This CDR3 region has 14 residues. CDR3 protein: CASREVEGNPPLHF. CDR3 DNA sequence: TGTGCCAGCAGGGAGGTCGAAGGGAATCCACCCCTCCACTTT.

This clonotype was observed many times. The V gene is TRBV12-3 or TRBV12-4, the J gene TRBJ2-2; no clear D gene. The V and J ends lost 6 bases and 5 bases respectively, with 7 bases between them. The CDR3 covers 12 residues. The CDR3 nucleotides read TGTGCCAGCAGGCCGGCAACCGGGGAGCTGTTTTTT. As protein: CASRPATGELFF.

This clonotype occurred a few times. The chain couples TRBV28 to TRBJ2-5; 7 bases map to TRBD2. Looked up from germline, CDR1 is MDHEN and CDR2 is SYDVKM. Trimming removed 5 bases from V and 3 bases from J; junction bases left unmatched: 6. The CDR3 sequence is 14 residues long. CDR3 in DNA: TGTGCCAGCAGTCAAAGCGGGGCCAAAGAGACCCAGTACTTC. Protein sequence: CASSQSGAKETQYF.

This clonotype was counted at least ten times. This chain uses TRBV7-9 with TRBJ2-1; 13 positions agree with TRBD2. V lost 5 bases, J lost 0 bases, and 13 bases stayed unmatched. Germline V gene data show CDR1 as SEHNR and CDR2 as FQNEAQ (reference sequence). CDR3 size: 20 residues. This CDR3 reads CASSPTAGTSGTLSYNEQFF. The DNA of the CDR3 is TGTGCCAGCAGCCCGACGGCCGGGACTAGCGGGACCCTCTCCTACAATGAGCAGTTCTTC.

The chain links TRBV20-1 to TRBJ2-1; D tentatively reads TRBD1 or TRBD2 (5 bases each). Per the germline V gene, CDR1 is DFQATT and CDR2 is SNEGSKA (reference sequence). There are 12 residues in the CDR3. CDR3 in amino acids: CGTELSYNEQFF. In DNA form, the CDR3 reads TGCGGGACCGAACTCTCCTACAATGAGCAGTTCTTC.

This chain joins TRBV6-5 and TRBJ2-3, with 15 nucleotides matching TRBD2. The CDR3 is 19 residues long. The V gene end was trimmed by 1 base and the J gene end by 5 bases; junction bases not matched to a gene: 10. Germline-derived CDR1 and CDR2 are MNHEY and SVGAGI. The CDR3 reads CASSYWGLAGGSPGDTQYF. CDR3 in DNA: TGTGCCAGCAGTTACTGGGGACTAGCGGGAGGCTCCCCGGGAGATACGCAGTATTTT.

By share of the sample, this clonotype is medium-sized. This chain joins TRBV6-2 or TRBV6-3 and TRBJ2-1; 7 nucleotides line up with TRBD2. This CDR3 is built from 14 residues. In germline, CDR1 is MNHEY, CDR2 SVGEGT. V trimming: 6 bases; J trimming: 6 bases; junction bases outside the gene matches: 8. In nucleotides, the CDR3 is TGTGCCAGCAGCCCCGGACTAGAAAGCAATGAGCAGTTCTTC. This sequence encodes CASSPGLESNEQFF.

The chain combines TRBV14 with TRBJ2-2; D tentatively reads TRBD1 or TRBD2 (5 bases each). Germline-derived CDR1 and CDR2 are SGHDN and FVKESK. Trimming pared 1 base from V and 9 bases from J, leaving 9 bases between. This CDR3 contains 13 residues. The DNA for the CDR3 is TGTGCCAGCAGCCAAGTCCGGGGACGGGAGCTGTTTTTT. Amino acids: CASSQVRGRELFF.